Below, 2 T cell receptor beta chains from the same sample are listed, as sequenced in a study of blood T cell repertoires in COVID-19 (dated by TCRdb to 2020 to 2021). The library was produced with the immunoSEQ multiplex PCR assay. TCRdb stores this immuneACCESS table with in-frame sequences only. Part of the clones is absent; in the studies checked, under half of the shortfall reflects unresolved V genes, and no reason is known for the rest. This sample comprises 86,000 or so clones, approximately 86% of them detected only once. The ten largest clones represent roughly 5% of the sample. The sequenced sample consisted of peripheral blood. These receptors originate from a man in his fifties with active or convalescent COVID-19.

The rearrangement joins TRBV5-8 to TRBJ1-1; 7 positions agree with TRBD1. The CDR3 has 13 amino acids. V lost 5 bases and J lost 10; bases outside the gene matches: 11. The germline V gene has CDR1 SGHTS and CDR2 YDEGEE. CDR3 coding DNA: TGTGCCAGCAGTCAGGGACAGTCCTCTGTAGCTTTCTTT. It translates to CASSQGQSSVAFF.

The table lists this clone with a count of one. The rearrangement links TRBV6-5 to TRBJ2-1; D unresolved. Trimming cost V 6 bases and J 15 bases, with 21 bases left between them. Germline lookup yields CDR1 MNHEY and CDR2 SVGAGI. The CDR3 contains 13 residues. The CDR3 is CASSLSSHSPGFF. Written as DNA, the CDR3 is TGTGCCAGCAGCCTAAGTTCCCACTCCCCCGGGTTCTTC.